What follows describes a single TCR beta chain. Clones were sequenced by immunoSEQ multiplex PCR, and TCRdb holds only the in-frame ones, with some missing. This table has 290,000 or so clones, 70% to 90% appearing once. This entry comes from a study of blood T cell repertoires in COVID-19. Study overall: The United States, Italy and Spain provided the acute and convalescent COVID-19 samples.

The junction had 6 bases not matched to a gene; V was cut back by 3 bases and J by 7 bases. This CDR3 comprises 15 residues. Germline V CDR1 and CDR2: MDHEN, SYDVKM. The V gene is TRBV28, the J gene TRBJ2-2, with 9 nucleotides matching TRBD1. This TCR was recovered from a man aged 65 to 85 with acute or convalescent COVID-19. Sequencing was performed on peripheral blood. CDR3 amino acids: CASSFTGGWGGELFF. The CDR3 coding sequence is TGTGCCAGCAGTTTTACAGGGGGCTGGGGCGGGGAGCTGTTTTTT.